This record concerns one T cell receptor (beta chain) sequence. Its matching antigen is unknown. Germline V lookup: CDR1 SGHRS, CDR2 YFSETQ. V lost 2 bases and J lost 1; bases outside the gene matches: 3. The CDR3 contains 17 residues. Primers for the PCR totalled 60 Vbeta and 13 Jbeta. Sequencing used immunoSEQ multiplex PCR; TCRdb keeps in-frame clones, though not all of them. The sample has about 170,000 clones, approximately 78% seen once. This specimen comes from a study of cytomegalovirus exposure and HLA in healthy donors. Study as a whole: Among the roughly 400 genotyped donors, 70% to 85% were placed in the Caucasian-associated ancestry cluster.

Broader study findings: A later analysis associated around 17,000 TCR beta sequences with HLA alleles at a 0.05 false discovery rate.

Sequenced material: PBMCs. The chain combines TRBV5-1 with TRBJ2-6; 10 bases map to TRBD1. The receptor was derived from a male donor in good health and CMV-seronegative. CDR3 coding DNA: TGCGCCAGCAGCTTTGGACAGGGGGGATCTGGGGCCAACGTCCTGACTTTC. Translated: CASSFGQGGSGANVLTF. The full variable domain, with the rest looked up from reference TRBV5-1 and TRBJ2-6, is KAGVTQTPRYLIKTRGQQVTLSCSPISGHRSVSWYQQTPGQGLQFLFEYFSETQRNKGNFPGRFSGRQFSNSRSEMNVSTLELGDSALYLCASSFGQGGSGANVLTFGAGSRLTVL.